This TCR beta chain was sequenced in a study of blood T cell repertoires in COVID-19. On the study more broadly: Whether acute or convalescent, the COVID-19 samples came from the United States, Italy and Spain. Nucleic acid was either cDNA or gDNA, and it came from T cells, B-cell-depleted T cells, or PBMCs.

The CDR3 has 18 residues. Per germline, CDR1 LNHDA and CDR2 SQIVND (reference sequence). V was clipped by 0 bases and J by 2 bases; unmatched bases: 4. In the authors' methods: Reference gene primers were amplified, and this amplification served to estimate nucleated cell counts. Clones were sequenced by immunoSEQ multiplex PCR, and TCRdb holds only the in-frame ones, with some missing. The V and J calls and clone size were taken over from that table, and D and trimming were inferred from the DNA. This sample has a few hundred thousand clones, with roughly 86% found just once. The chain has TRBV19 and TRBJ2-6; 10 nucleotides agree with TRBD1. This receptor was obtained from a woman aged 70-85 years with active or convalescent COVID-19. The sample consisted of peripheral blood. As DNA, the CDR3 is TGTGCCAGTAGTATAGAAGGGACAGGGGTTCCTGGGGCCAACGTCCTGACTTTC. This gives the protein CASSIEGTGVPGANVLTF.